This T cell receptor (beta chain) comes out of a study of Ad26.COV2.S vaccination and SARS-CoV-2 variants. Overall study: Recipients of Ad26.COV2.S got it intramuscularly, once or twice 56 days apart.

Clones were read by immunoSEQ multiplex PCR, and TCRdb kept only the in-frame ones, dropping some. Counted here are a few hundred thousand clones, 92% occurring once; the ten biggest clones make up approximately 1.6%. As to treatment: some 19 received Ad26.COV2.S at low or high dose, single or two shots; 5 received placebo; per-sample allocation not given. Vaccine and placebo recipients were sampled on day 63 after the first injection. An Ad26 vector carrying the Wuhan-strain SARS-CoV-2 spike served as the vaccine. The CDR3 contains 14 residues. Germline-derived CDR1 and CDR2 are LGHNA and YNFKEQ. V was shortened by 3 bases and J by 4 bases, with 11 bases between the two germline ends. Concerning this clone itself: The antigen is unknown.

Study-wide findings and caveats: Spike-specific TCR breadth was greater after Ad26.COV2.S than placebo.

The chain links TRBV4-2 to TRBJ2-3; D uncertain. The receptor's source is a person between 18 and 65 years old who received the Ad26.COV2.S COVID-19 vaccine or a placebo. Material: peripheral blood, obtained in a trial of Ad26.COV2.S vaccine versus placebo. The DNA for the CDR3 is TGTGCCAGCAGCCAGGAGTTTTCCGCAGATACGCAGTATTTT. It codes for CASSQEFSADTQYF.